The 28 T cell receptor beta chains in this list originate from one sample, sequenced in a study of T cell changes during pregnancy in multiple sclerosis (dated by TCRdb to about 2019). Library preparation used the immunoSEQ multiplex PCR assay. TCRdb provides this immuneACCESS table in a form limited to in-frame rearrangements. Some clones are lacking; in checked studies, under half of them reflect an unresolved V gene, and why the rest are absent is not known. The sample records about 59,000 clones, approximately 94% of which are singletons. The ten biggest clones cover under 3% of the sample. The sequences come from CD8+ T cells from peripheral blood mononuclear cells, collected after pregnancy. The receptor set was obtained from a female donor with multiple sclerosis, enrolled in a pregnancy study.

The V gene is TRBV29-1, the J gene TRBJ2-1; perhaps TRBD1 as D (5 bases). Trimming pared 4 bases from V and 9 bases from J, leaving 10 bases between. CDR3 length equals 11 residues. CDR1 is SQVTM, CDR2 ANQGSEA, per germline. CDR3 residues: CSVAQGSEQFF. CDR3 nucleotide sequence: TGCAGCGTTGCCCAGGGAAGTGAGCAGTTCTTC.

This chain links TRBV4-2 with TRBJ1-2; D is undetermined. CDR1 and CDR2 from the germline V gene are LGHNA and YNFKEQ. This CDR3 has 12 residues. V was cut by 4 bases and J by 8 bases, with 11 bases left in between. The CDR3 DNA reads TGTGCCAGCAGCCGCGGGGTAGAGGGCTACACCTTC. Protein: CASSRGVEGYTF.

CDR3 sequence: CASSPRQGTSAGELFF. The CDR3 DNA is TGCGCCAGCAGCCCTAGACAGGGGACGTCCGCCGGGGAGCTGTTTTTT. This chain links TRBV5-1 with TRBJ2-2, with TRBD1 identical over 8 bases. The junction had 11 bases not matched to a gene; V was cut back by 4 bases and J by 6 bases. The CDR3 spans 16 residues. Germline assignment: CDR1 SGHRS and CDR2 YFSETQ.

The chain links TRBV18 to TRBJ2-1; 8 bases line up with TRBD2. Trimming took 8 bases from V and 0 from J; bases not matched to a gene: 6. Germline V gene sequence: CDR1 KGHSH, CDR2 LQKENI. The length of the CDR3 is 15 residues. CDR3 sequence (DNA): TGTGCCAGCCCTCTGAGCGGGAGCTCCTACAATGAGCAGTTCTTC. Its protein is CASPLSGSSYNEQFF. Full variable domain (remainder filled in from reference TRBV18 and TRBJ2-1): NAGVMQNPRHLVRRRGQEARLRCSPMKGHSHVYWYRQLPEEGLKFMVYLQKENIIDESGMPKERFSAEFPKEGPSILRIQQVVRGDSAAYFCASPLSGSSYNEQFFGPGTRLTVL.

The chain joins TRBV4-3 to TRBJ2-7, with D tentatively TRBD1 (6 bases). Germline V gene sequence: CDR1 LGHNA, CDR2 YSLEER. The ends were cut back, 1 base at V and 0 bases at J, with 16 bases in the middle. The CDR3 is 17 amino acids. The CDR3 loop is CASSQGRDTYLSYEQYF. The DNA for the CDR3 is TGCGCCAGCAGCCAAGGTCGGGACACTTACCTCTCCTACGAGCAGTACTTC.

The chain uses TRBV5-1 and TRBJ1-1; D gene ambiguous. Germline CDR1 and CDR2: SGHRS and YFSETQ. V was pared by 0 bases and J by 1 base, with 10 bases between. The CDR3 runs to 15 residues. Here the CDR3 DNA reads TGCGCCAGCAGCTTGGCTCTAGGGAGGAACACTGAAGCTTTCTTT. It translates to CASSLALGRNTEAFF.

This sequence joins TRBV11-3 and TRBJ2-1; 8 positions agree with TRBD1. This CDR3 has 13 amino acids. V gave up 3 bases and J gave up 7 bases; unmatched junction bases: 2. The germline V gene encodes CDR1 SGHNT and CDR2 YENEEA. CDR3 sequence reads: CASSFTGGNEQFF. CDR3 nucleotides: TGTGCCAGCAGCTTCACAGGGGGGAATGAGCAGTTCTTC.

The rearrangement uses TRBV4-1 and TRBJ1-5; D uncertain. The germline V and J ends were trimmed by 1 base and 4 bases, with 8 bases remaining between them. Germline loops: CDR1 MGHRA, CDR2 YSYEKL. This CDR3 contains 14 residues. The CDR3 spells CASSQGNLNQPQHF. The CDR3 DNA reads TGCGCCAGCAGCCAAGGTAACTTGAATCAGCCCCAGCATTTT.

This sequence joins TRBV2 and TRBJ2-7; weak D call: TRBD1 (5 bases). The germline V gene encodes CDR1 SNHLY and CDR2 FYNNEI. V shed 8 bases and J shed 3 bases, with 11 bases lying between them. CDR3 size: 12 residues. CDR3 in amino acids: CASQLGVYEQYF. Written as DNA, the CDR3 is TGTGCCAGCCAGTTAGGGGTCTACGAGCAGTACTTC.

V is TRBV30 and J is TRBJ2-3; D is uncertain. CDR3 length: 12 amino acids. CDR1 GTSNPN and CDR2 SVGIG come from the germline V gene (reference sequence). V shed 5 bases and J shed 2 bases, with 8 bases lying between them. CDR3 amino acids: CAWLTPTDTQYF. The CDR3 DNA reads TGTGCCTGGCTCACACCCACAGATACGCAGTATTTT.

This CDR3 reads CASSPKAAPWDYGYTF. The CDR3 coding sequence is TGTGCCAGCAGCCCGAAGGCGGCTCCGTGGGACTATGGCTACACCTTC. This chain joins TRBV5-6 and TRBJ1-2; D ambiguous. Trimming left V 4 bases short and J 3 bases short, with 19 bases between. This CDR3 has 16 amino acids. Germline CDR1 reads SGHDT; CDR2 reads YYEEEE.

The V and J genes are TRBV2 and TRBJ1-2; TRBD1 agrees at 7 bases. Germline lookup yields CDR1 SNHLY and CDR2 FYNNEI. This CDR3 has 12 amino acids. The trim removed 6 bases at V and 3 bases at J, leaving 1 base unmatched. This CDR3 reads CASRGQYYGYTF. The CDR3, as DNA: TGTGCCAGCAGGGGACAGTACTATGGCTACACCTTC.

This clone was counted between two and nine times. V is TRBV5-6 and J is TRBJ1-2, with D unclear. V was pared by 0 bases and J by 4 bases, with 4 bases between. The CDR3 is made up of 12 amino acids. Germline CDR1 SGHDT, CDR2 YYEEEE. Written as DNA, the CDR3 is TGTGCCAGCAGCTTGGAGCCCTATGGCTACACCTTC. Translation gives CASSLEPYGYTF.

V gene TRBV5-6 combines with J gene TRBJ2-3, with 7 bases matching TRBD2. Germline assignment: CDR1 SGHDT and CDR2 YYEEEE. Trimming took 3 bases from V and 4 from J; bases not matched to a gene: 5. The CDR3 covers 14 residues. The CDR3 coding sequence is TGTGCCAGCAGCTGGGGGGGGGTCTCAGATACGCAGTATTTT. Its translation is CASSWGGVSDTQYF.

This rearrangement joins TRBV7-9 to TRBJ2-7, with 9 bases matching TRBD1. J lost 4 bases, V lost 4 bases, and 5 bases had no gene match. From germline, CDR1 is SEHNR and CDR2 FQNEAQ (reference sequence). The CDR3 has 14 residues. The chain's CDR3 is CASSWAGQGYEQYF. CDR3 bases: TGTGCCAGCAGCTGGGCCGGACAGGGGTACGAGCAGTACTTC.

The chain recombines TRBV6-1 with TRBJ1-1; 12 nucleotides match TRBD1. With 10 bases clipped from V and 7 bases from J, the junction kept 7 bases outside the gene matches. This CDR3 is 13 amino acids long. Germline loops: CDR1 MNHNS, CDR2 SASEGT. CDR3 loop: CATGGQGAVEAFF. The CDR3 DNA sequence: TGTGCCACCGGGGGACAGGGGGCGGTTGAAGCTTTCTTT.

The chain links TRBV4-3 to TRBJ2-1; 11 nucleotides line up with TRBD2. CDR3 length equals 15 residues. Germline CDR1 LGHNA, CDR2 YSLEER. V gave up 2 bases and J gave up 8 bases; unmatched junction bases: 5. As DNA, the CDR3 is TGCGCCAGCAGCCAACTAGCGGGAGGTTCCGATGAGCAGTTCTTC. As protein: CASSQLAGGSDEQFF.

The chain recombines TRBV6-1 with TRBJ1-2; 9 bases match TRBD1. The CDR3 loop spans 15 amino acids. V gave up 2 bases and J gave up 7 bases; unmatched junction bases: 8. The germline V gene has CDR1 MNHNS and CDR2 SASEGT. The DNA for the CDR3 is TGTGCCAGCAGTGAAAGGGACAGGGATTCTCGTGGCTACACCTTC. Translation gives CASSERDRDSRGYTF.

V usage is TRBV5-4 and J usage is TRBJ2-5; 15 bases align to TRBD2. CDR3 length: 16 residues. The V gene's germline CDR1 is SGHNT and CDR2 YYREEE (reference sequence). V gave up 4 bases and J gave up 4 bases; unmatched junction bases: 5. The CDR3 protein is CASSQGLAGGPETQYF. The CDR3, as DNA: TGTGCCAGCAGCCAAGGACTAGCGGGAGGGCCAGAGACCCAGTACTTC.

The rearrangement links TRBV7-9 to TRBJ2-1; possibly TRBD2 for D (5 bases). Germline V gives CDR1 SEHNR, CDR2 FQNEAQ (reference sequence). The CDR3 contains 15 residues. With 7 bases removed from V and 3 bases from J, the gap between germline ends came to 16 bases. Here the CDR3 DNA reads TGTGCCAGCAATTCGGGGTGGATGGACTACAATGAGCAGTTCTTC. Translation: CASNSGWMDYNEQFF. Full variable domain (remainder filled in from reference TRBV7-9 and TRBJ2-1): DTGVSQNPRHKITKRGQNVTFRCDPISEHNRLYWYRQTLGQGPEFLTYFQNEAQLEKSRLLSDRFSAERPKGSFSTLEIQRTEQGDSAMYLCASNSGWMDYNEQFFGPGTRLTVL.

DNA for the CDR3: TGTGCCAGCAGCCTATCGGACACTGAAGCTTTCTTT. This encodes CASSLSDTEAFF. V gene TRBV7-9 combines with J gene TRBJ1-1, with no clear D. Between the trimmed V and J ends, which lost 5 bases and 3 bases, there was a span of 7 bases. This CDR3 contains 12 residues. Germline V gene data show CDR1 as SEHNR and CDR2 as FQNEAQ (reference sequence).

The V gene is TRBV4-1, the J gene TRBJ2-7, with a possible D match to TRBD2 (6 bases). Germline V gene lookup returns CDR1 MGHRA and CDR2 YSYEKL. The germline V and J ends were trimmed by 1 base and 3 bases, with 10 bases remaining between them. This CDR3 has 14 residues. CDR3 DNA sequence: TGCGCCAGCAGCCAAGGCCCCGGGGGCTACGAGCAGTACTTC. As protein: CASSQGPGGYEQYF.

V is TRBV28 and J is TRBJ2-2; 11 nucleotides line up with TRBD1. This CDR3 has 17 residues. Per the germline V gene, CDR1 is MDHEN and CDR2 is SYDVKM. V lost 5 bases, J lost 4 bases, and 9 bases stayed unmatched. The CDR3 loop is CASSTHPGTGGTGELFF. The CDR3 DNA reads TGTGCCAGCAGTACACATCCCGGGACAGGGGGCACCGGGGAGCTGTTTTTT.

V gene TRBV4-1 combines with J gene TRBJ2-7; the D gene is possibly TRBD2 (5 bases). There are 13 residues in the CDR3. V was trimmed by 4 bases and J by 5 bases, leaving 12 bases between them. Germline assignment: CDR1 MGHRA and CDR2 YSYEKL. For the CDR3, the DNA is TGCGCCAGCAGCCTCGACATCGGGGACGAGCAGTACTTC. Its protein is CASSLDIGDEQYF.

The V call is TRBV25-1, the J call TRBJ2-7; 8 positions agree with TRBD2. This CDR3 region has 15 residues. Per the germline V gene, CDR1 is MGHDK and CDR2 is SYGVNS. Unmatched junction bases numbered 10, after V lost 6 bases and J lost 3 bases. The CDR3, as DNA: TGTGCCAGCAGCGACCGGGGGGGAGAGGTCTACGAGCAGTACTTC. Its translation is CASSDRGGEVYEQYF.

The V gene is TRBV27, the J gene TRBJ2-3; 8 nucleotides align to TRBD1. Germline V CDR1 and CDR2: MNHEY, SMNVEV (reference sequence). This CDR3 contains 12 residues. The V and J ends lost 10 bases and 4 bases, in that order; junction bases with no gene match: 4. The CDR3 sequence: CATSRGPDTQYF. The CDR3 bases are TGTGCCACAAGCAGGGGGCCAGATACGCAGTATTTT.

In DNA, the CDR3 is TGCGCCAGCAGTGAGGACGGACTGACGGAAAAACTGTTTTTT. It codes for CASSEDGLTEKLFF. The chain joins TRBV10-1 to TRBJ1-4; no definite D call. CDR1 and CDR2 from the germline V gene are WNHNN and SYGVQD (reference sequence). The CDR3 length is 14 residues. Trimming shortened V by 2 bases and J by 8 bases, and 12 bases separated the two germline ends.

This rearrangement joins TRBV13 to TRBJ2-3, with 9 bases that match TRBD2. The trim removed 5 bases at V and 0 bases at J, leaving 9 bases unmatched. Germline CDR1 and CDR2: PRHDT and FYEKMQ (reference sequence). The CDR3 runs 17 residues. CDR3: CASSPLGTSGSTDTQYF. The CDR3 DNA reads TGTGCCAGCAGCCCCCTTGGTACTAGCGGGAGCACAGATACGCAGTATTTT.